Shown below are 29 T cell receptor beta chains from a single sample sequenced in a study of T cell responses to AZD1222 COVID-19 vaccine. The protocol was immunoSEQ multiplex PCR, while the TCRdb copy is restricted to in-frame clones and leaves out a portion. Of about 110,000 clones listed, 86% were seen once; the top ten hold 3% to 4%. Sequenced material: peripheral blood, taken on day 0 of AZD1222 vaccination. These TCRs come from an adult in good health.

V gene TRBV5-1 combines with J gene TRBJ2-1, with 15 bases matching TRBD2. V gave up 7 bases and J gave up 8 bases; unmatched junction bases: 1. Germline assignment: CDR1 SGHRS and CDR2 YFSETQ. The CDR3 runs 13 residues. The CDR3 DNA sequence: TGCGCCAGCGGACTAGCGGGGGGGTATGAGCAGTTCTTC. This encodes CASGLAGGYEQFF.

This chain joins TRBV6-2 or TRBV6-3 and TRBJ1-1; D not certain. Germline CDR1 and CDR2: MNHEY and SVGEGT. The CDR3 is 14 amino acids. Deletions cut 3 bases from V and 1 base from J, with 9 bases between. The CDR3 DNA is TGTGCCAGCAGTTATGAGGGTGGGAACACTGAAGCTTTCTTT. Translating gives CASSYEGGNTEAFF.

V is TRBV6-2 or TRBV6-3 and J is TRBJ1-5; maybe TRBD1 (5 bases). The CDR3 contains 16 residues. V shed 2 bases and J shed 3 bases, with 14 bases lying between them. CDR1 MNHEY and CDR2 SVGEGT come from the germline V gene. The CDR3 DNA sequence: TGTGCCAGCAGTTACGCCTCCGGGACCTACAATCAGCCCCAGCATTTT. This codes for CASSYASGTYNQPQHF.

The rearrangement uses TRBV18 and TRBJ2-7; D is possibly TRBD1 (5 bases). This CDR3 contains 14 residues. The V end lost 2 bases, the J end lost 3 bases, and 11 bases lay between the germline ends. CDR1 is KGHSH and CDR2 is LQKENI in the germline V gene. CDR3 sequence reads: CASSPNQGDYEQYF. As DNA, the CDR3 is TGTGCCAGCTCACCAAACCAGGGCGACTACGAGCAGTACTTC.

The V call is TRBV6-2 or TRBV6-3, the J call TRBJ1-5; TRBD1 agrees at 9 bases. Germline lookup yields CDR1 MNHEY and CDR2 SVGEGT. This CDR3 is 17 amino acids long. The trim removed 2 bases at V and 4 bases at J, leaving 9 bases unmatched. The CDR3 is CASSYRRTGVENQPQHF. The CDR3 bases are TGTGCCAGCAGTTACAGGAGGACAGGGGTCGAGAATCAGCCCCAGCATTTT.

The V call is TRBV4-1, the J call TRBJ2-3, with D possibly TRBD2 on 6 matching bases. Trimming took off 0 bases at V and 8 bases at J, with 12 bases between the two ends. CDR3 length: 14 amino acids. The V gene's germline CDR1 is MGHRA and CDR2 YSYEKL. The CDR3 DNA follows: TGCGCCAGCAGCCAAGATCTGGGGGGAGTTACGCAGTATTTT. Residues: CASSQDLGGVTQYF.

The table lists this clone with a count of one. The CDR3 loop reads CASGAGGNTEAFF. DNA for the CDR3: TGCGCCAGCGGCGCGGGAGGGAACACTGAAGCTTTCTTT. The J gene is TRBJ1-1, the V gene TRBV5-1; D ambiguous. The length of the CDR3 is 13 residues. Germline assignment: CDR1 SGHRS and CDR2 YFSETQ. V gave up 7 bases and J gave up 1 base, with 11 bases separating them.

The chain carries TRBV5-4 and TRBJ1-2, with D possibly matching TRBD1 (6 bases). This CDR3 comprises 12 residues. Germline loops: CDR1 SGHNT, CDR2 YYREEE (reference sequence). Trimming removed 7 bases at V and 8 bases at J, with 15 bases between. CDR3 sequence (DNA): TGTGCCAGCGCCCCAGGGGCGAGGGGCTACACCTTC. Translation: CASAPGARGYTF.

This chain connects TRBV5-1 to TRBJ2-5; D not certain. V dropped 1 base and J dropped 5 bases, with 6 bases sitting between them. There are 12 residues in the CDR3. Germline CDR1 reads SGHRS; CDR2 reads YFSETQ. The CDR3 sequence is CASSLTVETQYF. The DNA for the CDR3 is TGCGCCAGCAGCTTGACGGTTGAGACCCAGTACTTC.

The CDR3 spells CATSRADRGLTPLHF. As DNA, the CDR3 is TGTGCCACCAGCAGAGCTGACAGGGGTTTGACACCCCTCCACTTT. The V gene is TRBV15, the J gene TRBJ1-6; 8 nucleotides align to TRBD1. The CDR3 has 15 residues. The germline V gene encodes CDR1 LNHNV and CDR2 YYDKDF (reference sequence). V shed 1 base, J shed 11 bases, and the junction held 7 bases outside the gene matches.

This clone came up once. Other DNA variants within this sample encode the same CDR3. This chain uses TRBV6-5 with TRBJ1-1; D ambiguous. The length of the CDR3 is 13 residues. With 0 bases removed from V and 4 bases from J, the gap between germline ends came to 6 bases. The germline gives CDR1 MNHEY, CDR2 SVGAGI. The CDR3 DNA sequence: TGTGCCAGCAGTTACTCGAGTGTCACTGAAGCTTTCTTT. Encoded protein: CASSYSSVTEAFF.

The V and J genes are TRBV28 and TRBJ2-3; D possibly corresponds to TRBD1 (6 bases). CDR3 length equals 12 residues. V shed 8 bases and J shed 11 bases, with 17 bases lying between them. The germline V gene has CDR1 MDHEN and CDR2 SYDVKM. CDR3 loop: CASHKQGLGQYF. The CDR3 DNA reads TGTGCCAGCCACAAACAGGGCCTAGGGCAGTATTTT. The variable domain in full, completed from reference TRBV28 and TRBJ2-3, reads DVKVTQSSRYLVKRTGEKVFLECVQDMDHENMFWYRQDPGLGLRLIYFSYDVKMKEKGDIPEGYSVSREKKERFSLILESASTNQTSMYLCASHKQGLGQYFGPGTRLTVL.

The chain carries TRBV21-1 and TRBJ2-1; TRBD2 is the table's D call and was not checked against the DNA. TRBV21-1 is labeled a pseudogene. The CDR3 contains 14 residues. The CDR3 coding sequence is TGTGCCAGCAGCAAGCGCTTAATTTGGAATGAGCAGTTCTTC. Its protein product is CASSKRLIWNEQFF.

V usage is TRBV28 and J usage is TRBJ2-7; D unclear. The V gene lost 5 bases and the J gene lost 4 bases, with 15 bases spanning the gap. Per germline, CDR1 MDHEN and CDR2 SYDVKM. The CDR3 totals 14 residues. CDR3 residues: CASSPAQWPYEQYF. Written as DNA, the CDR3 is TGTGCCAGCAGTCCCGCACAGTGGCCGTACGAGCAGTACTTC.

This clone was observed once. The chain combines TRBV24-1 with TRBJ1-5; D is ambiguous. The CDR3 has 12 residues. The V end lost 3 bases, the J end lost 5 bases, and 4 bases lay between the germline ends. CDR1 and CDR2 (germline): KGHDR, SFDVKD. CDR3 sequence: CATSDADQPQHF. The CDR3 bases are TGTGCCACCAGTGATGCGGATCAGCCCCAGCATTTT.

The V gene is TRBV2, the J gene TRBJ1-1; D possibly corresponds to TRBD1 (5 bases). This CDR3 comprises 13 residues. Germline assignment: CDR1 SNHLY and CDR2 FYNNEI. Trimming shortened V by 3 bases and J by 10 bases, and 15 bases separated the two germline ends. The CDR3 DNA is TGTGCCAGCAGTGATCGGGGCCCGTTAGGAGCTTTCTTT. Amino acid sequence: CASSDRGPLGAFF.

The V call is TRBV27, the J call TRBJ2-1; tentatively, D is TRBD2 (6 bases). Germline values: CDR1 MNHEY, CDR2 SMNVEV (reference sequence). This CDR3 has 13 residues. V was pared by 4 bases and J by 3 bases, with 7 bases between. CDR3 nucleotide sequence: TGTGCCAGCAGTTGGGACTTCTACAATGAGCAGTTCTTC. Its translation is CASSWDFYNEQFF.

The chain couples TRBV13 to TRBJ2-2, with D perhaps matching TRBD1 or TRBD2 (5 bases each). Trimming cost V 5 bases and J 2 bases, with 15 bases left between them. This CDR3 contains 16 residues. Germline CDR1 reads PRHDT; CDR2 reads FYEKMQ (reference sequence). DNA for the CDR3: TGTGCCAGCAGCATATCGGGACCCAGCAACACCGGGGAGCTGTTTTTT. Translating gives CASSISGPSNTGELFF.

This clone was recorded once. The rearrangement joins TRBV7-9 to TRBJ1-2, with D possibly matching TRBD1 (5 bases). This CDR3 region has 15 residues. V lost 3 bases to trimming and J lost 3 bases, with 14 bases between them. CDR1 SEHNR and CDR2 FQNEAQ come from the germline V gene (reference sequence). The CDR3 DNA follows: TGTGCCAGCAGCTTCGGGACCCCGCTAGACTATGGCTACACCTTC. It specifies CASSFGTPLDYGYTF.

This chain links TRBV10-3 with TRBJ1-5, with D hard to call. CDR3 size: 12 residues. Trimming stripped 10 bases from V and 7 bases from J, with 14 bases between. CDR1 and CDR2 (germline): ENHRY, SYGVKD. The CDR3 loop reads CATAEVNQPQHF. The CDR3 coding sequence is TGTGCCACGGCTGAAGTGAACCAGCCCCAGCATTTT.

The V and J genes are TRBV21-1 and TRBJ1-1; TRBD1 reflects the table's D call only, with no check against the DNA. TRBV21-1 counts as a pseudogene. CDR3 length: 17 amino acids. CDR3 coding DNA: TGTGCCAGCAGCAGTGGGGGCTTTCAGGGGCTGCACACTGAAGCTTTCTTT. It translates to CASSSGGFQGLHTEAFF.

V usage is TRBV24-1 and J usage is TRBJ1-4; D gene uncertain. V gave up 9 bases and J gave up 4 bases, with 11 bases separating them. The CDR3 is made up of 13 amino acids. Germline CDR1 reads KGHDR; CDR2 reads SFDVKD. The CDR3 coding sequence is TGTGCCACCTCAGCAAGGGTTAATGAAAAACTGTTTTTT. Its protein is CATSARVNEKLFF.

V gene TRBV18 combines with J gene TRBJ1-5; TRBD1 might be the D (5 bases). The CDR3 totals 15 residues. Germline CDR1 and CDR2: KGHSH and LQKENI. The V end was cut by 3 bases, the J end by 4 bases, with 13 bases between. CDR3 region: CASSPIQGTNQPQHF. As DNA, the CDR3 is TGTGCCAGCTCACCCATCCAGGGTACTAATCAGCCCCAGCATTTT.

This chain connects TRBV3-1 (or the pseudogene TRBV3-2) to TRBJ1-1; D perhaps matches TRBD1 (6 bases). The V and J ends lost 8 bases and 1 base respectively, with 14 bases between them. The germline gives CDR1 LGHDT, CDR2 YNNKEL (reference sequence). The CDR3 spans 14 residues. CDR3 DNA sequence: TGTGCCAGCGTCAGGGGAGGTGGGAACACTGAAGCTTTCTTT. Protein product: CASVRGGGNTEAFF.

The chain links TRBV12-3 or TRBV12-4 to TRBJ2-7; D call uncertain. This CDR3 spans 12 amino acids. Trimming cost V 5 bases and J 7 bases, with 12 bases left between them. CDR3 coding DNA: TGTGCCAGCAGTGTAAGCCGGTGGGAGCAGTACTTC. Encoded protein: CASSVSRWEQYF.

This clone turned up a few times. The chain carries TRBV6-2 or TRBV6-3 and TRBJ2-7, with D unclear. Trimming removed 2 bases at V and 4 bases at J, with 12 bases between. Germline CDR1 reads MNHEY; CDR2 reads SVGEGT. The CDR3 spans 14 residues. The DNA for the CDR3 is TGTGCCAGCAGTTACCCGGCTGTTGGGTACGAGCAGTACTTC. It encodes CASSYPAVGYEQYF.

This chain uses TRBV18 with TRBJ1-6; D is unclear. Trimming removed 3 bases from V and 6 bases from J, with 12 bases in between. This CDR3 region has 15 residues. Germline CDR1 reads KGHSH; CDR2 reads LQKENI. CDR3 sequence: CASSPASGANSPLHF. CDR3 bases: TGTGCCAGCTCACCCGCGTCAGGAGCTAATTCACCCCTCCACTTT.

CDR3 residues: CAGSASSGNTIYF. In DNA, the CDR3 is TGTGCCGGCAGCGCCTCCTCTGGAAACACCATATATTTT. This chain joins TRBV10-3 and TRBJ1-3; D ambiguous. CDR3 length equals 13 residues. V was clipped by 11 bases and J by 0 bases, with 11 bases between them. Germline V gives CDR1 ENHRY, CDR2 SYGVKD.

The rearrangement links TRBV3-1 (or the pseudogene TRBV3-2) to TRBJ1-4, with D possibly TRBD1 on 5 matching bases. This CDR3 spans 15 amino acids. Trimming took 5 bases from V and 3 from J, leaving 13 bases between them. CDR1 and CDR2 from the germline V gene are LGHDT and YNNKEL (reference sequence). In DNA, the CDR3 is TGTGCCAGCAGCACCCGGGGGGGAGCTAATGAAAAACTGTTTTTT. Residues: CASSTRGGANEKLFF.